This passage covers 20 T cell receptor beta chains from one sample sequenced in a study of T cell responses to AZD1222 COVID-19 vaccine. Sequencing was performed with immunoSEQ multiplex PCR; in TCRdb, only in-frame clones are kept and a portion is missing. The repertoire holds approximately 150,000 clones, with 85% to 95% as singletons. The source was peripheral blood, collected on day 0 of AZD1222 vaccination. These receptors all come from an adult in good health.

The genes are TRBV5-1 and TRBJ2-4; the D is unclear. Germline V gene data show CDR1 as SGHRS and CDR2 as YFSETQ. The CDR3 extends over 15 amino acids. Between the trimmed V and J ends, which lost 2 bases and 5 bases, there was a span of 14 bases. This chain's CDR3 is CASSFGGDYENIQYF. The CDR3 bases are TGCGCCAGCAGCTTCGGCGGTGATTACGAAAACATTCAGTACTTC.

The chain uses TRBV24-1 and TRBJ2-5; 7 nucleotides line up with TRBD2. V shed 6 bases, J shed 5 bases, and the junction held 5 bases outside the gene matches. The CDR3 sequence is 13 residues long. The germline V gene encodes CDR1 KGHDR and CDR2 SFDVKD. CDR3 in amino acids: CATSSGGEETQYF. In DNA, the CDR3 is TGTGCCACCAGTTCGGGGGGTGAGGAGACCCAGTACTTC.

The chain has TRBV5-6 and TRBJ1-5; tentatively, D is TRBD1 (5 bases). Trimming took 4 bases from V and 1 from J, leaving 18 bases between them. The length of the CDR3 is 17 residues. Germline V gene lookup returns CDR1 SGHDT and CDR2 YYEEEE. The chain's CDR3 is CASSLWDPLLSNQPQHF. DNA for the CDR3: TGTGCCAGCAGCCTGTGGGACCCCCTGTTGAGCAATCAGCCCCAGCATTTT.

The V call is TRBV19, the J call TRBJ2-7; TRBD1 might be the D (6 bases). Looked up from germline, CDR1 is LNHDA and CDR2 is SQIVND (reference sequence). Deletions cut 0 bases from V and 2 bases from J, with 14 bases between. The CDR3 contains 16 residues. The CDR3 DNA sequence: TGTGCCAGTAGTATAGATCACGGACAGCTAACCTACGAGCAGTACTTC. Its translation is CASSIDHGQLTYEQYF.

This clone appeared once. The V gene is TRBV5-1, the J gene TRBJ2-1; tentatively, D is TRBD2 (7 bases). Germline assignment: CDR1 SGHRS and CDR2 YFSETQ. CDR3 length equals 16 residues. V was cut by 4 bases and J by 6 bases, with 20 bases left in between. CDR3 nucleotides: TGCGCCAGCAGCGGTACCGGGGGGCCCCGGGGCAATGAGCAGTTCTTC. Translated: CASSGTGGPRGNEQFF.

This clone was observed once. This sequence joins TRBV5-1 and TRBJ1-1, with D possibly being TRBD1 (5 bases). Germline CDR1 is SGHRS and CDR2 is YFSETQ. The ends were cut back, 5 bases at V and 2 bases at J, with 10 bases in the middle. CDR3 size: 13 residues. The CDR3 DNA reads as TGCGCCAGCAGATTTAGGACAAACACTGAAGCTTTCTTT. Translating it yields CASRFRTNTEAFF.

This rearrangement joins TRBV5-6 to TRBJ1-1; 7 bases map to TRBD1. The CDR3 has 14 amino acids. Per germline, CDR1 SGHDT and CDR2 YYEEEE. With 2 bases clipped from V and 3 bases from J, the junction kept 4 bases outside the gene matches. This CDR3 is CASSFEGADTEAFF. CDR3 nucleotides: TGTGCCAGCAGCTTCGAGGGGGCGGACACTGAAGCTTTCTTT.

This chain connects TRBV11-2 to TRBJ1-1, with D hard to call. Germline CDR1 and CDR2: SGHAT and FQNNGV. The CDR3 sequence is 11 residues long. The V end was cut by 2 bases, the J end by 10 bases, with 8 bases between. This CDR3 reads CASSLPGVAFF. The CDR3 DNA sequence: TGTGCCAGCAGCTTACCCGGGGTAGCTTTCTTT.

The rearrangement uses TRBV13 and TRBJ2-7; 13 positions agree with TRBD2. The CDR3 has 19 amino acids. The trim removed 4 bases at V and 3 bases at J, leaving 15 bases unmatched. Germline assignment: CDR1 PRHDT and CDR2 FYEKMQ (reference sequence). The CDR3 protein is CASSSRLAGGKDLYYEQYF. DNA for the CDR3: TGTGCCAGCAGCTCCAGACTAGCGGGGGGAAAAGACCTCTACTACGAGCAGTACTTC.

The CDR3 is CASTYTDTQYF. The CDR3 DNA is TGTGCCAGCACTTACACAGATACGCAGTATTTT. The chain has TRBV2 and TRBJ2-3; D gene unclear. Germline assignment: CDR1 SNHLY and CDR2 FYNNEI. Trimming removed 7 bases from V and 2 bases from J, with 4 bases in between. This CDR3 region has 11 residues.

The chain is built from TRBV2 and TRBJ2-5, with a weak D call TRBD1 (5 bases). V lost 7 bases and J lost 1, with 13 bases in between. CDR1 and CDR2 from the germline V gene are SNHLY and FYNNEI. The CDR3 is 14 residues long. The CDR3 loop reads CASTPQGFQETQYF. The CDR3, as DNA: TGTGCCAGCACCCCCCAGGGCTTCCAAGAGACCCAGTACTTC.

CDR3 sequence (DNA): TGTGCCAGCTCACCACGAGGACAGGGGGGTCGGATAGATACGCAGTATTTT. This encodes CASSPRGQGGRIDTQYF. The chain employs TRBV18 and TRBJ2-3; 10 positions match TRBD1. CDR1 and CDR2 from the germline V gene are KGHSH and LQKENI. Trimming took 1 base from V and 5 from J; bases not matched to a gene: 9. The CDR3 contains 17 residues.

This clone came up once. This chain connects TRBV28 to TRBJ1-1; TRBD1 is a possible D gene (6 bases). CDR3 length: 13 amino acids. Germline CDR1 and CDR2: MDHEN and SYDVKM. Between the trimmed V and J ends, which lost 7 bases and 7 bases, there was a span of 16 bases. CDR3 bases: TGTGCCAGCATCACCGGACAGCTTTATGAAGCTTTCTTT. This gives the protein CASITGQLYEAFF.

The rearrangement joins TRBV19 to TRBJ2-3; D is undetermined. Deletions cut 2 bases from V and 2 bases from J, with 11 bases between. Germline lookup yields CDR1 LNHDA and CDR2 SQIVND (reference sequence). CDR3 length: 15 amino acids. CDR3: CASSILTGPTDTQYF. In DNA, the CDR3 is TGTGCCAGTAGTATATTAACTGGGCCCACAGATACGCAGTATTTT.

CDR3 DNA: TGCAGCGTTGAAGTGATTGCGAGGGGGGAGCAGGAAGGGCGCTACTATGGCTACACCTTC. Translated, it gives CSVEVIARGEQEGRYYGYTF. The chain couples TRBV29-1 to TRBJ1-2; weak D call: TRBD1 (6 bases). V shed 1 base and J shed 3 bases, with 30 bases lying between them. Per germline, CDR1 SQVTM and CDR2 ANQGSEA. This CDR3 is built from 20 residues.

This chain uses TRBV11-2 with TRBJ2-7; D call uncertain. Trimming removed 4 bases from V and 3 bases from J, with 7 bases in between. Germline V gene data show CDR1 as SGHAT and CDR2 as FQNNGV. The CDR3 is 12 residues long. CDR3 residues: CASSSPHYEQYF. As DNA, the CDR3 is TGTGCCAGCAGCTCACCCCACTACGAGCAGTACTTC.

Here the CDR3 DNA reads TGTGCCAGCAGGAACTACAGGGGGCGCGGCACTGAAGCTTTCTTT. It codes for CASRNYRGRGTEAFF. The chain couples TRBV7-9 to TRBJ1-1; 9 nucleotides agree with TRBD1. V trimming: 6 bases; J trimming: 4 bases; junction bases outside the gene matches: 9. This CDR3 spans 15 amino acids. Germline V gene lookup returns CDR1 SEHNR and CDR2 FQNEAQ (reference sequence).

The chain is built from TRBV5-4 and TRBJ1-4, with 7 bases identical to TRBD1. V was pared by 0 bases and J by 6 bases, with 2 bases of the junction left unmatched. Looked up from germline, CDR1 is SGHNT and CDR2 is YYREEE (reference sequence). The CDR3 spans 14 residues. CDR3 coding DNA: TGTGCCAGCAGCTTGGATGGGACAGATGAAAAACTGTTTTTT. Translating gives CASSLDGTDEKLFF.

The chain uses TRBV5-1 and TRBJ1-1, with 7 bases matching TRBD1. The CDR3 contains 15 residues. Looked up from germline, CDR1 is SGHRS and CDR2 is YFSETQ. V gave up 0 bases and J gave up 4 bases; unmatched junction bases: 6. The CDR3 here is CASSLGQGGGTEAFF. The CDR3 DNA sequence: TGCGCCAGCAGCTTGGGTCAGGGGGGCGGCACTGAAGCTTTCTTT.

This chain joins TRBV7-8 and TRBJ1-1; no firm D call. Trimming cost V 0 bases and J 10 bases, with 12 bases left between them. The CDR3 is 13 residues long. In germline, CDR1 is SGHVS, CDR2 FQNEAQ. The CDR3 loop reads CASSLALWERAFF. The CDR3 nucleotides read TGTGCCAGCAGCTTAGCGCTATGGGAGAGAGCTTTCTTT.